These 19 T cell receptor beta chains share one sample of origin, sequenced in a study of blood T cell repertoires in COVID-19. Sequencing used immunoSEQ multiplex PCR; TCRdb keeps in-frame clones, though not all of them. The data show 200,000 to 300,000 clones, more than 65% seen once. The source material was peripheral blood. The receptors were sampled from a woman older than 75 with acute or convalescent COVID-19.

This chain joins TRBV30 and TRBJ1-3; D is uncertain. The CDR3 consists of 13 residues. CDR1 is GTSNPN and CDR2 is SVGIG in the germline V gene (reference sequence). The germline V and J ends were trimmed by 3 bases and 1 base, with 7 bases remaining between them. CDR3 residues: CAWSQDSGNTIYF. The DNA for the CDR3 is TGTGCCTGGAGCCAGGATTCTGGAAACACCATATATTTT.

V and J are TRBV19 and TRBJ2-2; D may be TRBD2 (5 bases). The CDR3 spans 16 residues. Trimming shortened V by 6 bases and J by 0 bases, and 14 bases separated the two germline ends. The germline V gene has CDR1 LNHDA and CDR2 SQIVND (reference sequence). This CDR3 reads CASRGSRTANTGELFF. In nucleotides, the CDR3 is TGTGCCAGTAGAGGGAGTCGGACGGCGAACACCGGGGAGCTGTTTTTT.

CDR3 in amino acids: CASSQDQASGGHYYNEQFF. CDR3 bases: TGCGCCAGCAGCCAAGATCAAGCTAGCGGGGGGCACTACTACAATGAGCAGTTCTTC. J is TRBJ2-1 and V is TRBV4-1, with 11 bases matching TRBD2. Germline lookup yields CDR1 MGHRA and CDR2 YSYEKL. J lost 3 bases, V lost 0 bases, and 10 bases had no gene match. This CDR3 comprises 19 residues.

This chain links TRBV6-9 with TRBJ2-7, with 8 nucleotides matching TRBD2. Germline V gene sequence: CDR1 MNHGY, CDR2 SVAAGI. The CDR3 is 16 amino acids. V was pared by 5 bases and J by 3 bases, with 12 bases of the junction left unmatched. The CDR3 here is CASSKAGVDSGYEQYF. CDR3 nucleotide sequence: TGTGCCAGCAGTAAAGCGGGAGTTGATTCCGGCTACGAGCAGTACTTC.

This clone was found a few times. V usage is TRBV30 and J usage is TRBJ1-2; unclear D gene. The germline gives CDR1 GTSNPN, CDR2 SVGIG (reference sequence). The V end was cut by 0 bases, the J end by 3 bases, with 11 bases between. The CDR3 spans 14 residues. The CDR3 bases are TGTGCCTGGAGTGTACGTGTCCGGGACTATGGCTACACCTTC. Protein sequence: CAWSVRVRDYGYTF.

This chain joins TRBV27 and TRBJ2-3; the match to TRBD1 covers 7 bases. This CDR3 has 14 amino acids. With V trimmed by 6 bases and J by 6 bases, 9 bases remained unmatched. CDR1 is MNHEY and CDR2 is SMNVEV in the germline V gene (reference sequence). Here the CDR3 reads CASRFQTGSDTQYF. CDR3 nucleotides: TGTGCCAGCAGATTTCAGACAGGGTCCGATACGCAGTATTTT.

This clone was seen a handful of times. This chain links TRBV7-2 with TRBJ1-4; D not certain. The germline CDR1 and CDR2 sequences are SGHTA and FQGNSA. The ends were cut back, 6 bases at V and 7 bases at J, with 15 bases in the middle. CDR3 size: 14 residues. The CDR3 loop reads CASRLRTRSEKLFF. CDR3 in DNA: TGTGCCAGCAGGCTCCGCACTAGGAGTGAAAAACTGTTTTTT.

The chain recombines TRBV2 with TRBJ1-1; D uncertain. Germline CDR1 reads SNHLY; CDR2 reads FYNNEI. The V gene lost 3 bases and the J gene lost 5 bases, with 13 bases spanning the gap. This CDR3 spans 14 amino acids. The CDR3 sequence is CASSDSGAGTEAFF. The CDR3 region has the DNA TGTGCCAGCAGTGATTCGGGCGCGGGTACTGAAGCTTTCTTT.

The V and J genes are TRBV27 and TRBJ1-4; 9 bases line up with TRBD1. Germline V CDR1 and CDR2: MNHEY, SMNVEV (reference sequence). V shed 5 bases, J shed 7 bases, and the junction held 8 bases outside the gene matches. The CDR3 loop spans 15 amino acids. CDR3: CASSASGTGSEKLFF. CDR3 nucleotide sequence: TGTGCCAGCAGTGCATCCGGGACAGGGAGTGAAAAACTGTTTTTT.

The chain carries TRBV9 and TRBJ2-3, with 9 bases identical to TRBD1. The CDR3 contains 16 residues. Germline loops: CDR1 SGDLS, CDR2 YYNGEE. Trimming removed 4 bases from V and 1 base from J; junction bases left unmatched: 7. CDR3 in DNA: TGTGCCAGCAGCCAACGGACAGGGGAGGGCACAGATACGCAGTATTTT. Its translation: CASSQRTGEGTDTQYF.

The J gene is TRBJ1-2, the V gene TRBV3-1 (or the pseudogene TRBV3-2); TRBD1 agrees at 7 bases. The trim removed 2 bases at V and 4 bases at J, leaving 4 bases unmatched. The germline V gene encodes CDR1 LGHDT and CDR2 YNNKEL (reference sequence). There are 14 residues in the CDR3. The CDR3 bases are TGTGCCAGCAGCCAACAGGGGGTAAGCTATGGCTACACCTTC. Protein product: CASSQQGVSYGYTF.

The gene calls are TRBV19 and TRBJ2-1; TRBD1 agrees at 7 bases. The length of the CDR3 is 16 residues. Germline CDR1 LNHDA, CDR2 SQIVND (reference sequence). The trim removed 0 bases at V and 0 bases at J, leaving 2 bases unmatched. CDR3 amino acids: CASSIESGGSYNEQFF. CDR3 nucleotides: TGTGCCAGTAGTATAGAATCAGGGGGCTCCTACAATGAGCAGTTCTTC.

Turning to this clone: At the DNA level, this CDR3 is encoded by other sequences in the same sample as well. This chain joins TRBV12-3 or TRBV12-4 and TRBJ1-1, with 9 bases aligning to TRBD1. With V trimmed by 6 bases and J by 5 bases, 1 base remained unmatched. The CDR3 consists of 12 residues. The CDR3 region has the DNA TGTGCCAGCAGGACAGGGGGGACTGAAGCTTTCTTT. This gives the protein CASRTGGTEAFF.

The chain couples TRBV3-1 (or the pseudogene TRBV3-2) to TRBJ1-3; no definite D call. Germline CDR1 LGHDT, CDR2 YNNKEL (reference sequence). Trimming took off 3 bases at V and 3 bases at J, with 12 bases between the two ends. CDR3 length equals 15 residues. The CDR3 nucleotides read TGTGCCAGCAGCCAGAAGGGAGCGAGTGGAAACACCATATATTTT. Protein product: CASSQKGASGNTIYF.

The rearrangement uses TRBV5-4 and TRBJ1-2, with D uncertain. CDR3 length: 16 residues. Germline V lookup: CDR1 SGHNT, CDR2 YYREEE (reference sequence). Trimming removed 0 bases at V and 1 base at J, with 13 bases between. CDR3 amino acids: CASSLDPGLGNYGYTF. For the CDR3, the DNA is TGTGCCAGCAGCTTGGATCCGGGTTTGGGTAACTATGGCTACACCTTC.

This chain links TRBV10-2 with TRBJ2-3; the match to TRBD1 covers 11 bases. The germline gives CDR1 WSHSY, CDR2 SAAADI. Trimming removed 4 bases from V and 4 bases from J; junction bases left unmatched: 1. The CDR3 is 14 residues long. CDR3 in DNA: TGCGCCAGCAGTGCGGACAGGGGGCCAGATACGCAGTATTTT. Its protein product is CASSADRGPDTQYF.

The chain combines TRBV11-2 with TRBJ1-5; no definite D call. This CDR3 comprises 14 residues. V gave up 5 bases and J gave up 0 bases, with 8 bases separating them. Germline loops: CDR1 SGHAT, CDR2 FQNNGV. As DNA, the CDR3 is TGTGCCAGCAGCGTCGCGGGTAGCAATCAGCCCCAGCATTTT. As protein: CASSVAGSNQPQHF.

This clone was counted once. The chain has TRBV5-6 and TRBJ2-5, with 7 bases that match TRBD2. The V and J ends lost 2 bases and 0 bases, in that order; junction bases with no gene match: 1. Germline V gene sequence: CDR1 SGHDT, CDR2 YYEEEE. This CDR3 has 14 amino acids. In DNA, the CDR3 is TGTGCCAGCAGCTTTACTAGCGACCAAGAGACCCAGTACTTC. Translation gives CASSFTSDQETQYF.

V and J are TRBV10-3 and TRBJ2-3; 8 bases match TRBD2. Unmatched junction bases numbered 17, after V lost 6 bases and J lost 6 bases. The CDR3 contains 17 residues. In germline, CDR1 is ENHRY, CDR2 SYGVKD. Written as DNA, the CDR3 is TGTGCCATCAGCCCTTCCGGGACTAGTGTTTACACCGATACGCAGTATTTT. It codes for CAISPSGTSVYTDTQYF.